This entry lists 21 T cell receptor beta chains sequenced from one sample in a study of T cells in Graves' hyperthyroidism and ophthalmopathy. Using RNA transcripts as the source, TCR beta CDR3 regions were amplified. The HTBI primer set served for first-round RT-PCR of the TCR CDR3. TCRdb itself ran the multiplex PCR reads through MiXCR, one entry per CDR3 protein. The table includes under 750,000 distinct CDR3 sequences, about 17% detected once. The sample consisted of blood. These receptor sequences come from a woman aged 50 to 60 with Graves' hyperthyroidism that later progressed to Graves' ophthalmopathy.

This clonotype has a count of ten or more. The chain links TRBV7-6 to TRBJ1-1; TRBD1 matches 7 bases. Germline V CDR1 and CDR2: SGHVS, FNYEAQ. The CDR3 is made up of 12 amino acids. J was trimmed by 7 bases and V by 5 bases; bases with no gene match: 4. This CDR3 reads CASSGDRDEAFF. CDR3 coding DNA: TGTGCCAGCAGCGGTGACAGGGATGAAGCTTTCTTT.

The V call is TRBV7-3, the J call TRBJ2-1; weak D call: TRBD2 (7 bases). Trimming cost V 5 bases and J 7 bases, with 24 bases left between them. This CDR3 comprises 17 residues. Looked up from germline, CDR1 is SGHTA and CDR2 is FQGTGA. The CDR3 nucleotides read TGTGCCAGCAGCCCGGGTCGGGGGGCCTCCCCGCGGAATGAGCAGTTCTTC. It translates to CASSPGRGASPRNEQFF.

The chain couples TRBV5-8 to TRBJ1-5; TRBD1 is a possible D gene (5 bases). There are 16 residues in the CDR3. Germline V gives CDR1 SGHTS, CDR2 YDEGEE. V gave up 1 base and J gave up 5 bases, with 16 bases separating them. The CDR3 protein is CASSLRAGRADQPQHF. The CDR3 bases are TGTGCCAGCAGCTTGAGAGCTGGCAGGGCTGATCAGCCCCAGCATTTT.

This clonotype was recorded a few times. The chain couples TRBV10-1 to TRBJ2-2; 15 nucleotides agree with TRBD2. The CDR3 extends over 19 amino acids. Germline V gene sequence: CDR1 WNHNN, CDR2 SYGVQD (reference sequence). Unmatched junction bases numbered 4, after V lost 0 bases and J lost 2 bases. In nucleotides, the CDR3 is TGCGCCAGCAGTGAGTCGGGACTAGCGGGGGGAACCAACACCGGGGAGCTGTTTTTT. Protein sequence: CASSESGLAGGTNTGELFF.

With respect to this clonotype: This may arise from a read error, as a much more abundant clone is one base away. The chain uses TRBV5-5 and TRBJ2-4, with 7 bases lining up with TRBD2. The CDR3 is 14 amino acids. The V gene's germline CDR1 is SGHKS and CDR2 YYEKEE (reference sequence). Written as DNA, the CDR3 is TGTGCCAGCAGCCCCAGACTAGCCAGAAACATTCAGTACTTC. Its translation: CASSPRLARNIQYF.

This clonotype was recorded many times. The junction shows a germline mismatch at one end, possibly a read error. The chain couples TRBV3-1 to TRBJ1-4; D is unclear. CDR3 length: 11 amino acids. Per germline, CDR1 LGHDT and CDR2 YNNKEL (reference sequence). In DNA form, the CDR3 reads TGTGCCAGCAGGCAAGGGGAAAAACTGTTTTTT. Its translation is CASRQGEKLFF.

In its sample, this clonotype was seen many times. The J gene is TRBJ2-3, the V gene TRBV2, with a possible D match to TRBD1 (6 bases). Trimming removed 6 bases at V and 4 bases at J, with 17 bases between. CDR3 length: 15 residues. In germline, CDR1 is SNHLY, CDR2 FYNNEI. CDR3 protein: CASRSGTTDPDTQYF. CDR3 sequence (DNA): TGTGCCAGCAGGAGTGGGACAACCGATCCAGATACGCAGTATTTT.

This clonotype was counted many times. The CDR3 DNA reads as TGTGCCACCAGCCCTCGGGGGGGGTGGAACGAGCAGTACTTC. Residues: CATSPRGGWNEQYF. The V and J genes are TRBV24-1 and TRBJ2-7; the match to TRBD2 covers 8 bases. Germline V gene data show CDR1 as KGHDR and CDR2 as SFDVKD. This CDR3 has 14 residues. With 7 bases clipped from V and 5 bases from J, the junction kept 9 bases outside the gene matches.

The sample holds many counts of this clonotype. This chain links TRBV20-1 with TRBJ1-1; no clear D. The V end lost 3 bases, the J end lost 4 bases, and 3 bases lay between the germline ends. The length of the CDR3 is 10 residues. CDR1 DFQATT and CDR2 SNEGSKA come from the germline V gene (reference sequence). As DNA, the CDR3 is TGCAGTGCTAGTATCACTGAAGCTTTCTTT. This encodes CSASITEAFF.

The chain uses TRBV19 and TRBJ1-5; no firm D call. Trimming pared 0 bases from V and 9 bases from J, leaving 6 bases between. Germline CDR1 LNHDA, CDR2 SQIVND (reference sequence). This CDR3 contains 12 residues. This CDR3 reads CASSIEEVPQHF. CDR3 nucleotide sequence: TGTGCCAGTAGTATAGAAGAGGTGCCCCAGCATTTT. Variable domain in full (rest from reference TRBV19 and TRBJ1-5): DGGITQSPKYLFRKEGQNVTLSCEQNLNHDAMYWYRQDPGQGLRLIYYSQIVNDFQKGDIAEGYSVSREKKESFPLTVTSAQKNPTAFYLCASSIEEVPQHFGDGTRLSIL.

This clonotype was seen many times. V usage is TRBV11-2 and J usage is TRBJ2-5; the match to TRBD2 covers 7 bases. J lost 5 bases, V lost 1 base, and 7 bases had no gene match. The germline V gene encodes CDR1 SGHAT and CDR2 FQNNGV. This CDR3 is built from 15 residues. The CDR3 reads CASSLVWEGGETQYF. As DNA, the CDR3 is TGTGCCAGCAGCTTAGTCTGGGAGGGAGGGGAGACCCAGTACTTC.

In its sample, this clonotype was seen many times. V gene TRBV30 combines with J gene TRBJ1-6; a weak D match, TRBD1 (6 bases). Germline CDR1 GTSNPN, CDR2 SVGIG (reference sequence). Trimming stripped 2 bases from V and 9 bases from J, with 11 bases between. CDR3 length: 13 amino acids. Here the CDR3 reads CAWSMTGVSPLHF. CDR3 DNA: TGTGCCTGGAGTATGACAGGAGTTTCACCCCTCCACTTT. Full variable domain (outside the CDR3, taken from reference TRBV30 and TRBJ1-6): SQTIHQWPATLVQPVGSPLSLECTVEGTSNPNLYWYRQAAGRGLQLLFYSVGIGQISSEVPQNLSASRPQDRQFILSSKKLLLSDSGFYLCAWSMTGVSPLHFGNGTRLTVT.

Many counts were recorded for this clonotype. The chain couples TRBV3-1 to TRBJ1-1; D gene uncertain. The V gene lost 2 bases and the J gene lost 5 bases, with 9 bases spanning the gap. Germline loops: CDR1 LGHDT, CDR2 YNNKEL (reference sequence). The CDR3 spans 13 residues. The CDR3 DNA is TGTGCCAGCAGCCAATATCCGAGAACTGAAGCTTTCTTT. Its protein is CASSQYPRTEAFF.

The table lists this clonotype with many counts. The chain couples TRBV7-9 to TRBJ1-1, with D maybe TRBD1 (5 bases). The germline gives CDR1 SEHNR, CDR2 FQNEAQ (reference sequence). V lost 5 bases, J lost 2 bases, and 9 bases lay in between. This CDR3 has 13 residues. CDR3 bases: TGTGCCAGCAGCCCCGACAGCAACACTGAAGCTTTCTTT. It encodes CASSPDSNTEAFF.

V and J are TRBV19 and TRBJ1-1; D gene unclear. Germline V gene data show CDR1 as LNHDA and CDR2 as SQIVND (reference sequence). There are 16 residues in the CDR3. V was shortened by 3 bases and J by 2 bases, with 16 bases between the two germline ends. The CDR3 is CASSITDSQPNTEAFF. CDR3 bases: TGTGCCAGTAGTATTACCGATAGCCAACCAAACACTGAAGCTTTCTTT.

The chain carries TRBV24-1 and TRBJ2-1, with D possibly TRBD1 on 6 matching bases. V was pared by 1 base and J by 5 bases, with 14 bases between. This CDR3 spans 16 amino acids. CDR1 is KGHDR and CDR2 is SFDVKD in the germline V gene. CDR3 residues: CATSDFSGVGNNEQFF. CDR3 DNA sequence: TGTGCCACCAGTGATTTTTCAGGGGTCGGAAACAATGAGCAGTTCTTC.

This clonotype was detected once. The rearrangement links TRBV3-1 to TRBJ2-5; 9 bases fit TRBD1. The CDR3 has 14 amino acids. Germline V gene lookup returns CDR1 LGHDT and CDR2 YNNKEL (reference sequence). Unmatched junction bases numbered 4, after V lost 6 bases and J lost 2 bases. The CDR3 DNA reads as TGTGCCAGCAGAACCGGGACAGGGCAAGAGACCCAGTACTTC. Translated, it gives CASRTGTGQETQYF.

Only a few counts were recorded for this clonotype. This chain links TRBV12-3 or TRBV12-4 with TRBJ2-2, with D possibly TRBD1 on 5 matching bases. V shed 2 bases and J shed 6 bases, with 7 bases lying between them. This CDR3 is built from 13 residues. DNA for the CDR3: TGTGCCAGCAGTTTAACCAGGGCCGGGGAGCTGTTTTTT. It codes for CASSLTRAGELFF.

In this sample, this clonotype turned up many times. The CDR3 DNA follows: TGTGCCAGCAACGGGGCAGAAAATCAGCCCCAGCATTTT. This encodes CASNGAENQPQHF. The V and J genes are TRBV2 and TRBJ1-5, with a tentative D call TRBD1 (5 bases). V was cut by 7 bases and J by 4 bases, with 11 bases left in between. Germline CDR1 and CDR2: SNHLY and FYNNEI. This CDR3 comprises 13 residues. The complete variable domain, with remaining parts taken from reference TRBV2 and TRBJ1-5, reads EPEVTQTPSHQVTQMGQEVILRCVPISNHLYFYWYRQILGQKVEFLVSFYNNEISEKSEIFDDQFSVERPDGSNFTLKIRSTKLEDSAMYFCASNGAENQPQHFGDGTRLSIL.

The V gene is TRBV6-1, the J gene TRBJ1-2, with D possibly matching TRBD1 (5 bases). CDR3 length: 15 residues. Per germline, CDR1 MNHNS and CDR2 SASEGT. Trimming removed 5 bases at V and 8 bases at J, with 21 bases between. The CDR3 loop reads CASSPNLTQGKGYTF. CDR3 bases: TGTGCCAGCAGTCCCAACCTAACCCAGGGAAAGGGCTACACCTTC.

This chain links TRBV6-5 with TRBJ2-7, with a possible D match to TRBD2 (6 bases). The CDR3 is 17 residues long. V was trimmed by 4 bases and J by 6 bases, leaving 25 bases between them. The germline CDR1 and CDR2 sequences are MNHEY and SVGAGI. CDR3 amino acids: CASSSTIRATGGSEQYF. CDR3 coding DNA: TGTGCCAGCAGTTCAACTATAAGAGCCACCGGGGGAAGCGAGCAGTACTTC.